This T cell receptor beta chain was obtained from a study of cytomegalovirus exposure and HLA in healthy donors. Study-wide results and limits: Most subjects had HLA-A and HLA-B alleles reportedly predicted accurately by TCR beta sequences.

This PCR relied on a set of 60 Vbeta primers and 13 Jbeta primers. Libraries were prepared by immunoSEQ multiplex PCR; TCRdb keeps only in-frame clonotypes and omits some of them. In the table there are 95,000 to 110,000 clones, around 10% of which are singletons. V was trimmed by 3 bases and J by 0 bases, leaving 18 bases between them. This CDR3 has 18 amino acids. CDR1 is MNHEY and CDR2 is SMNVEV in the germline V gene (reference sequence). Concerning this clone itself: Its antigen is undetermined.

The chain uses TRBV27 and TRBJ2-1, with a weak D call TRBD2 (5 bases). Sequenced: PBMCs. The receptor was derived from a middle-aged man in good health and CMV-seropositive. The CDR3 sequence is CASSFLAVRGDSYNEQFF. The CDR3 nucleotides are TGTGCCAGCAGTTTCCTCGCCGTCCGGGGTGACTCCTACAATGAGCAGTTCTTC.